This TCR beta chain is drawn from a study of T cell responses to AZD1222 COVID-19 vaccine. Study results and caveats: Once two AZD1222 doses were given, Spike-specific TCR breadth and depth went up.

Notes on this clone: Antigen unknown.

Profiling relied on immunoSEQ multiplex PCR, and the TCRdb table lists in-frame clones only, not all of them. Counted here are about 180,000 clones, about 86% occurring once; the ten biggest clones make up about 0.49%. The clonotype was recovered from an adult in good health. The sample here was peripheral blood, taken on day 0 of AZD1222 vaccination.

CDR3 DNA sequence: TGTGCCAGCAGCCCCCCCGGTCGGATGAACACTGAAGCTTTCTTT. This translates into CASSPPGRMNTEAFF. This chain joins TRBV4-2 and TRBJ1-1; no definite D call. V was shortened by 4 bases and J by 0 bases, with 12 bases between the two germline ends. Germline V gene lookup returns CDR1 LGHNA and CDR2 YNFKEQ. The CDR3 is made up of 15 amino acids.